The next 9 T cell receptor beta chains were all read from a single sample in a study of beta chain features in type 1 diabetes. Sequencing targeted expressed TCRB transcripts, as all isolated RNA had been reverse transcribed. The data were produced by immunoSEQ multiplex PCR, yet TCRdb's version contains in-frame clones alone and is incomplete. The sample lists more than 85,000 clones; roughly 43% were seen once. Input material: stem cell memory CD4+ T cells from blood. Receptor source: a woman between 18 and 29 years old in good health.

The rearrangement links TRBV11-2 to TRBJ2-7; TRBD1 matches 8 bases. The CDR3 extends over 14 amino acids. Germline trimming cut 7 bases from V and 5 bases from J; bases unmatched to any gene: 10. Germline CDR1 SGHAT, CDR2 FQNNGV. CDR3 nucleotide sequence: TGTGCCAGCACCCGGACAGGGATGAGCCACGAGCAGTACTTC. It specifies CASTRTGMSHEQYF.

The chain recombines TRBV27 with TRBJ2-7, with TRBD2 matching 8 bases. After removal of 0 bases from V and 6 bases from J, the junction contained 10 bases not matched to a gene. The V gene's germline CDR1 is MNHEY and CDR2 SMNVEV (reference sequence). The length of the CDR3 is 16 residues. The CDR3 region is CASSLSISGSFREQYF. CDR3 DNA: TGTGCCAGCAGTTTATCGATCAGCGGGAGTTTTCGCGAGCAGTACTTC.

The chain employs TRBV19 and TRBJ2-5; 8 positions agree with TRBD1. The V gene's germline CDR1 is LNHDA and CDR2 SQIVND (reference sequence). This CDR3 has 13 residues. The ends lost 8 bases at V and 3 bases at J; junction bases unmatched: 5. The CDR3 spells CASAMTGEETQYF. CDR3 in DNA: TGTGCCAGTGCGATGACAGGGGAAGAGACCCAGTACTTC.

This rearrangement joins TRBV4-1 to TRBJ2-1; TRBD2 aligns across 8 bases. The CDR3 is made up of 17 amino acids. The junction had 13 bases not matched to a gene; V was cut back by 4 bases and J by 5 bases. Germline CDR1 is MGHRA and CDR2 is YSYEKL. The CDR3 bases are TGCGCCAGCAGCCTCCTCCCTCCGGGAGGGGAGAACAATGAGCAGTTCTTC. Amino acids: CASSLLPPGGENNEQFF.

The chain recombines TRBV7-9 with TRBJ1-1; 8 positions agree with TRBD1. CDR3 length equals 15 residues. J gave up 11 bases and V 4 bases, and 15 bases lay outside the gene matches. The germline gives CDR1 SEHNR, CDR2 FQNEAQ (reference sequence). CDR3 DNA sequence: TGTGCCAGCAGCTCCTACCCTCCAGGGGGCATAGGGGCTTTCTTT. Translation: CASSSYPPGGIGAFF.

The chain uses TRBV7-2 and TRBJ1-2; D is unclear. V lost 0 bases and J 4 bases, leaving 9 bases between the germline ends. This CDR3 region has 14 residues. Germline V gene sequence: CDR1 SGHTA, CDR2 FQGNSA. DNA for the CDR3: TGTGCCAGCAGCTTAGCGGGCCAGAGCTATGGCTACACCTTC. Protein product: CASSLAGQSYGYTF.

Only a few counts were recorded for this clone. This CDR3 reads CAWSLRRASYNEQFF. The CDR3 coding sequence is TGTGCCTGGAGTCTTAGGAGGGCCTCCTACAATGAGCAGTTCTTC. V gene TRBV30 combines with J gene TRBJ2-1; weak D call: TRBD2 (6 bases). Germline CDR1 and CDR2: GTSNPN and SVGIG (reference sequence). V was pared by 2 bases and J by 0 bases, with 11 bases between. The CDR3 is made up of 15 amino acids.

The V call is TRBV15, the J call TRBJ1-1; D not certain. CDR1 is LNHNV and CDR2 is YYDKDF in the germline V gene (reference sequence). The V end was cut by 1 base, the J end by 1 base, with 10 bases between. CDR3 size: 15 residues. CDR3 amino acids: CATSRGAAPNTEAFF. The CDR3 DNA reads TGTGCCACCAGCAGAGGGGCAGCACCGAACACTGAAGCTTTCTTT.

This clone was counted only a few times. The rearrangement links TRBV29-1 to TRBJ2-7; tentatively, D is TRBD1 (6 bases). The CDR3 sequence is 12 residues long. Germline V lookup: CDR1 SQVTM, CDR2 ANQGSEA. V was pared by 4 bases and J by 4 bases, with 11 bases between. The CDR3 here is CSVGHQGYEQYF. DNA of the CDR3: TGCAGCGTTGGGCATCAGGGGTACGAGCAGTACTTC.